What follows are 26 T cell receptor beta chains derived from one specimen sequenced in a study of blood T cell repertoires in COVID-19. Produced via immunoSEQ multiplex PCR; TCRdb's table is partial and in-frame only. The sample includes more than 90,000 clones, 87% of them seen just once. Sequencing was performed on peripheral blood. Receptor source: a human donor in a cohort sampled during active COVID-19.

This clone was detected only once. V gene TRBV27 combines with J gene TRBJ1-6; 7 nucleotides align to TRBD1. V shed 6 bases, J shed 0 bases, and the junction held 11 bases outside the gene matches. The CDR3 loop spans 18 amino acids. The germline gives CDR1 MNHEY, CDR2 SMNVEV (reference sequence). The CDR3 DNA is TGTGCCAGCAGGACCCATGACAGGGCTGGCTCCTATAATTCACCCCTCCACTTT. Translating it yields CASRTHDRAGSYNSPLHF.

Here the CDR3 reads CASGLFGTSGAETQYF. CDR3 sequence (DNA): TGTGCTAGTGGTTTGTTCGGGACTAGCGGTGCGGAGACCCAGTACTTC. This chain uses TRBV12-5 with TRBJ2-5; 11 nucleotides align to TRBD2. Germline loops: CDR1 LGHNT, CDR2 FRNRAP. The CDR3 contains 16 residues. J was trimmed by 5 bases and V by 2 bases; bases with no gene match: 7. Complete variable domain (other parts from reference TRBV12-5 and TRBJ2-5): DARVTQTPRHKVTEMGQEVTMRCQPILGHNTVFWYRQTMMQGLELLAYFRNRAPLDDSGMPKDRFSAEMPDATLATLKIQPSEPRDSAVYFCASGLFGTSGAETQYFGPGTRLLVL.

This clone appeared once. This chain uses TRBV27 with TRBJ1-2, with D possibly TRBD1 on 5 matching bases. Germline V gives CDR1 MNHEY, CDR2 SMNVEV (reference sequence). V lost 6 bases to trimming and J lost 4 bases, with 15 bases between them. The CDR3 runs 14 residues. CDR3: CASSPPGGAYGYTF. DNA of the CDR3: TGTGCCAGCAGCCCCCCGGGGGGAGCCTATGGCTACACCTTC.

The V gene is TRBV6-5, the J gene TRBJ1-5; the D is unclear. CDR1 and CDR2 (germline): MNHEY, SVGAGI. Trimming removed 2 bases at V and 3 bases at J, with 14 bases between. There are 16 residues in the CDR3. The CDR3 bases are TGTGCCAGCAGTTACACCCGGGTGAGGGACAATCAGCCCCAGCATTTT. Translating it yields CASSYTRVRDNQPQHF.

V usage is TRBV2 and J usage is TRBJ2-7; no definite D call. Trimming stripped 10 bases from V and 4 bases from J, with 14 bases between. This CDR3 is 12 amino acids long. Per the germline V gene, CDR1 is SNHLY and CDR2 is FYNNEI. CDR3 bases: TGTGCCACCACGCGGTGGGTTTACGAGCAGTACTTC. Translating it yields CATTRWVYEQYF.

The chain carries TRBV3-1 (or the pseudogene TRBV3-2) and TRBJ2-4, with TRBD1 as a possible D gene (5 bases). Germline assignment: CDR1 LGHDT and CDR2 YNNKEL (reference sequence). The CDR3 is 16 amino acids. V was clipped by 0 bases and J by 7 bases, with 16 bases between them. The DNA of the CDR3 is TGTGCCAGCAGCCAAGAGATAGAAGGGGCGAGGAACATTCAGTACTTC. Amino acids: CASSQEIEGARNIQYF.

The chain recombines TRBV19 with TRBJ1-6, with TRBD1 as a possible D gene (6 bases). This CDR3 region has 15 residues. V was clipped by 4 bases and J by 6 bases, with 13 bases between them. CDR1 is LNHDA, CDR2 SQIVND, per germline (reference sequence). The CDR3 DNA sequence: TGTGCCAGTAGTAAACAGGGTTTGGGTAATTCACCCCTCCACTTT. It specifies CASSKQGLGNSPLHF.

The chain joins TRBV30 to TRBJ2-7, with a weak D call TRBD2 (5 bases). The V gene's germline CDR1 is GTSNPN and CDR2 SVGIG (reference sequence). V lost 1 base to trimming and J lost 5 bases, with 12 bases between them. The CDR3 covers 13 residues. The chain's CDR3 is CAWSEGSGNEQYF. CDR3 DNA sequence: TGTGCCTGGAGTGAAGGCTCGGGAAACGAGCAGTACTTC.

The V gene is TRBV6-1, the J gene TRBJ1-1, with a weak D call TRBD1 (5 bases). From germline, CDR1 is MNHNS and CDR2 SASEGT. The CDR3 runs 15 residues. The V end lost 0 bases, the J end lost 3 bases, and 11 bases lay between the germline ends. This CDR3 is CASSEAGRVDTEAFF. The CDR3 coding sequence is TGTGCCAGCAGTGAAGCCGGCAGGGTTGACACTGAAGCTTTCTTT.

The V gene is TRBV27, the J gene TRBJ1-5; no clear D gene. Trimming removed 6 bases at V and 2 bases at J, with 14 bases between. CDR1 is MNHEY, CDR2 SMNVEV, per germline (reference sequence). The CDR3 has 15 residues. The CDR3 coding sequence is TGTGCCAGCAGCCCCGCGGGATCGCGCAATCAGCCCCAGCATTTT. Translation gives CASSPAGSRNQPQHF.

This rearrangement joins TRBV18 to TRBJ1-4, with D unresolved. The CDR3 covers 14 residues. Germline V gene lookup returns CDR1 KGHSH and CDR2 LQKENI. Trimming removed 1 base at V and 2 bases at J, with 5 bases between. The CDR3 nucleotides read TGTGCCAGCTCACCACTGGGCACTAATGAAAAACTGTTTTTT. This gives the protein CASSPLGTNEKLFF.

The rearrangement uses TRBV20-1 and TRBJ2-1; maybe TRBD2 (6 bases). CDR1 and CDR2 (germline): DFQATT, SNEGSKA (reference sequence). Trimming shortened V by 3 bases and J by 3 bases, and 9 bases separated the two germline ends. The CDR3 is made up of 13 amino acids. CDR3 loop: CSASREIYNEQFF. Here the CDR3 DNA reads TGCAGTGCTAGTCGGGAGATCTACAATGAGCAGTTCTTC.

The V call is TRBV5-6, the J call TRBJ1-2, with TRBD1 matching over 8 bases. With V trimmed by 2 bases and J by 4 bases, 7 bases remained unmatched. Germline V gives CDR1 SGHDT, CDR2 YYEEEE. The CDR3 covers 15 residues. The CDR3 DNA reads TGTGCCAGCAGCTTAACCGGGACAGGCCTCTATGGCTACACCTTC. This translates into CASSLTGTGLYGYTF.

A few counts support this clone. The CDR3 DNA reads as TGCGCCAGCAGAGCGGGAGCCAGCACAGATACGCAGTATTTT. It yields the protein CASRAGASTDTQYF. The genes are TRBV10-1 and TRBJ2-3, with 8 bases identical to TRBD2. Per germline, CDR1 WNHNN and CDR2 SYGVQD (reference sequence). V lost 6 bases, J lost 0 bases, and 2 bases stayed unmatched. The CDR3 contains 14 residues.

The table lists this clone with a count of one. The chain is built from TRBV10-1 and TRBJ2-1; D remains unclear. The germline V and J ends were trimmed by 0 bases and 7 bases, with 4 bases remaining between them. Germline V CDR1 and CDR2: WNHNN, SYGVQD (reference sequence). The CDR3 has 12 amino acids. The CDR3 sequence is CASSESPNEQFF. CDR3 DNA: TGCGCCAGCAGTGAGTCCCCAAATGAGCAGTTCTTC.

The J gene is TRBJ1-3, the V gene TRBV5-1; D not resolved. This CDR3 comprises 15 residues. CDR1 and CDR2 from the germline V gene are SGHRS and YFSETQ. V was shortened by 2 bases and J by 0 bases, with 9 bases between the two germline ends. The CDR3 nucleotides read TGCGCCAGCAGCTTACAGACTAACTCTGGAAACACCATATATTTT. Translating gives CASSLQTNSGNTIYF.

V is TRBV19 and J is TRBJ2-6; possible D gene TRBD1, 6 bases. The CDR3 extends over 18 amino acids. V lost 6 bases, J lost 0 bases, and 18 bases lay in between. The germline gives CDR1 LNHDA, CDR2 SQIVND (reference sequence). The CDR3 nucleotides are TGTGCCAGTAGCCCGACCTTGGGGGCGGCCTCTGGGGCCAACGTCCTGACTTTC. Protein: CASSPTLGAASGANVLTF.

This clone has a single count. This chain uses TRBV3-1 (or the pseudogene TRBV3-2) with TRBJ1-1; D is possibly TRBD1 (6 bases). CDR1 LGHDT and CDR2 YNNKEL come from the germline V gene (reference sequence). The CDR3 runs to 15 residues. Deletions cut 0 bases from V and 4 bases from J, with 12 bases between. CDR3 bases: TGTGCCAGCAGCCAAGACAGGGGAGTTGGCACTGAAGCTTTCTTT. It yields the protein CASSQDRGVGTEAFF.

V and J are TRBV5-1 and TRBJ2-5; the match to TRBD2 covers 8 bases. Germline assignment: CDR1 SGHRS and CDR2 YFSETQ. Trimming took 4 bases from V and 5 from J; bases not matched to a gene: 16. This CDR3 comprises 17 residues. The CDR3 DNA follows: TGCGCCAGCAGCCAAAACTCCGGTGCGGGGGGATGGGAGACCCAGTACTTC. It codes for CASSQNSGAGGWETQYF.

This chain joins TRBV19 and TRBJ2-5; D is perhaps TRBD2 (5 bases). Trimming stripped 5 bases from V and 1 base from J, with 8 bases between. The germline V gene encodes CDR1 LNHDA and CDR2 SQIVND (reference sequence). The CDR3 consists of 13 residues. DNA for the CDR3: TGTGCCAGTAGTGGCCTAGCCCAAGAGACCCAGTACTTC. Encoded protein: CASSGLAQETQYF.

CDR3 bases: TGTGCCAGCAGCTTAGGGGGGGAGGACAATCAGCCCCAGCATTTT. Its translation is CASSLGGEDNQPQHF. The rearrangement links TRBV7-8 to TRBJ1-5, with a tentative D call TRBD1 (5 bases). The CDR3 runs 15 residues. Looked up from germline, CDR1 is SGHVS and CDR2 is FQNEAQ. V was clipped by 1 base and J by 3 bases, with 10 bases between them.

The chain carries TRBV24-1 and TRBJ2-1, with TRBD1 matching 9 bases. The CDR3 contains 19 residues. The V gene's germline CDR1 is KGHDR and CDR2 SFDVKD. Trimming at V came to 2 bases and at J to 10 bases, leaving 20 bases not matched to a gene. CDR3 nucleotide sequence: TGTGCCACCAGTGATTACCGGCCGCGAGCGGACAGGGGCCCCGGGGAGCAGTTCTTC. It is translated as CATSDYRPRADRGPGEQFF.

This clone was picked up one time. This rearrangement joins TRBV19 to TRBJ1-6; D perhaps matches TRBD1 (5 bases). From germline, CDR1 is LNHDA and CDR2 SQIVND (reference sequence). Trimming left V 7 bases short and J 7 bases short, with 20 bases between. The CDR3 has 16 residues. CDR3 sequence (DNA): TGTGCCAGTAAGAGTAAGGTGGCGCAGGGAAATTCACCCCTCCACTTT. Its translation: CASKSKVAQGNSPLHF.

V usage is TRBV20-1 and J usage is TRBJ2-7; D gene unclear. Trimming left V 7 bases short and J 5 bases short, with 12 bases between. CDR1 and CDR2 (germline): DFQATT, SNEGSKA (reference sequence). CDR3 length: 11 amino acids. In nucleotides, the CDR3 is TGCAGTGGGGCAGGTCCTAACGAGCAGTACTTC. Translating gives CSGAGPNEQYF.

The CDR3 loop reads CSAGGGPTEAFF. The DNA of the CDR3 is TGCAGCGCTGGGGGGGGGCCCACTGAAGCTTTCTTT. J is TRBJ1-1 and V is TRBV29-1; perhaps TRBD1 as D (6 bases). The CDR3 runs to 12 residues. From germline, CDR1 is SQVTM and CDR2 ANQGSEA. V dropped 7 bases and J dropped 4 bases, with 13 bases sitting between them.

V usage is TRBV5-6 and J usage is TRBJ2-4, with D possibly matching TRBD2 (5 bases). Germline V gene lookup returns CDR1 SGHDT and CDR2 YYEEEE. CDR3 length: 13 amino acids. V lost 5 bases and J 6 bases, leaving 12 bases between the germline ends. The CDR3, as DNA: TGTGCCAGCAGGACTACAATGGGAAACATTCAGTACTTC. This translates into CASRTTMGNIQYF.